These 2 T cell receptor beta chains share one sample of origin, sequenced in a study of siplizumab effects on memory and regulatory T cells. TCRdb's table, derived via immunoSEQ multiplex PCR, lists solely in-frame clones and lacks some. The top ten hold 1% to 1.5% of the sample, which has 90,000 to 130,000 clones, around nine tenths seen once. The sequenced sample consisted of CD4+ T cells sorted from blood. The receptors originated from a human donor in good health.

The chain employs TRBV6-6 and TRBJ2-2; 7 positions match TRBD2. The CDR3 totals 16 residues. Germline-derived CDR1 and CDR2 are MNHNY and SVGAGI (reference sequence). V trimming: 3 bases; J trimming: 1 base; junction bases outside the gene matches: 5. For the CDR3, the DNA is TGTGCCAGCAGTTATAGGACGGGAGGGAACACCGGGGAGCTGTTTTTT. It is translated as CASSYRTGGNTGELFF.

The chain carries TRBV7-9 and TRBJ2-3; 8 nucleotides line up with TRBD2. The trim removed 5 bases at V and 3 bases at J, leaving 13 bases unmatched. There are 17 residues in the CDR3. Germline CDR1 reads SEHNR; CDR2 reads FQNEAQ (reference sequence). CDR3 protein: CASSGRISGRGTDTQYF. In DNA, the CDR3 is TGTGCCAGCAGCGGAAGAATAAGCGGGAGAGGAACAGATACGCAGTATTTT.